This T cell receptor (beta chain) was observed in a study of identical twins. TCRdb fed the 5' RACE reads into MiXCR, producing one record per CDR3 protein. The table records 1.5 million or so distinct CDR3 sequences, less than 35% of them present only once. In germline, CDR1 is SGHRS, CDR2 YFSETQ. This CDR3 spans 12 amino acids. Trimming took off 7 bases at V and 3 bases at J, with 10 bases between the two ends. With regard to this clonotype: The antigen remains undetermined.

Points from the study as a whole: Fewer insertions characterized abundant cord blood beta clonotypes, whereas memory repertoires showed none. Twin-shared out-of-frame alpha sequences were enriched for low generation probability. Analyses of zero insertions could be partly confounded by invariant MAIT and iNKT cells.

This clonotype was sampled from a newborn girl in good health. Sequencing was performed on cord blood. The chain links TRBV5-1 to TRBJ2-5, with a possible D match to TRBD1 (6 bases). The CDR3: CASQTGKETQYF. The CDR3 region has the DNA TGCGCCAGCCAGACAGGAAAAGAGACCCAGTACTTC.